The 22 T cell receptor beta chains below all came from one sample that was sequenced in a study of blood T cell repertoires in COVID-19. This table comes from immunoSEQ multiplex PCR, and its TCRdb copy is limited to in-frame clones, with some not included. The table records approximately 380,000 clones, around nine tenths of them present only once. The sample comprised PBMCs or T cells enriched from blood (not recorded which). All receptors derive from a young woman who had recovered from COVID-19.

This chain links TRBV14 with TRBJ2-7; 9 bases map to TRBD1. CDR1 and CDR2 (germline): SGHDN, FVKESK. The CDR3 consists of 14 residues. The junction had 3 bases not matched to a gene; V was cut back by 4 bases and J by 2 bases. Written as DNA, the CDR3 is TGTGCCAGCAGCCGGGGACAGGGCACCTACGAGCAGTACTTC. It translates to CASSRGQGTYEQYF.

This clone occurred once. The rearrangement joins TRBV4-1 to TRBJ1-1; tentative D call: TRBD1 (6 bases). The CDR3 runs 12 residues. Trimming removed 2 bases at V and 10 bases at J, with 11 bases between. The germline V gene has CDR1 MGHRA and CDR2 YSYEKL. CDR3 coding DNA: TGCGCCAGCAGCCAAAGCTCAGGGGTAGCTTTCTTT. This sequence encodes CASSQSSGVAFF.

This chain uses TRBV6-5 with TRBJ1-2; possibly TRBD1 for D (5 bases). The CDR3 runs 15 residues. The germline gives CDR1 MNHEY, CDR2 SVGAGI. Trimming removed 0 bases at V and 6 bases at J, with 14 bases between. The CDR3 sequence: CASSYSSGGVDGYTF. CDR3 sequence (DNA): TGTGCCAGCAGTTACTCGAGCGGAGGGGTCGATGGCTACACCTTC.

J is TRBJ1-5 and V is TRBV5-5; TRBD1 is a possible D gene (5 bases). V lost 3 bases and J lost 1, with 8 bases in between. The CDR3 has 14 residues. Germline CDR1 and CDR2: SGHKS and YYEKEE (reference sequence). The CDR3 coding sequence is TGTGCCAGCAGCTCGGACATGAGCAATCAGCCCCAGCATTTT. Its translation: CASSSDMSNQPQHF. The variable domain in full, with the rest retrieved from reference TRBV5-5 and TRBJ1-5, is DAGVTQSPTHLIKTRGQQVTLRCSPISGHKSVSWYQQVLGQGPQFIFQYYEKEERGRGNFPDRFSARQFPNYSSELNVNALLLGDSALYLCASSSDMSNQPQHFGDGTRLSIL.

The chain carries TRBV6-5 and TRBJ1-5; 7 bases are shared with TRBD1. Germline V gene lookup returns CDR1 MNHEY and CDR2 SVGAGI. With 5 bases clipped from V and 8 bases from J, the junction kept 6 bases outside the gene matches. The CDR3 has 13 residues. This CDR3 is CASSLDRIKPQHF. CDR3 DNA sequence: TGTGCCAGCAGTCTGGACAGGATTAAGCCCCAGCATTTT.

CDR3 sequence reads: CASSQHRDTATNEKLFF. DNA of the CDR3: TGCGCCAGCAGCCAACACCGGGACACTGCAACTAATGAAAAACTGTTTTTT. The chain has TRBV4-1 and TRBJ1-4, with D tentatively TRBD1 (6 bases). Germline values: CDR1 MGHRA, CDR2 YSYEKL. The length of the CDR3 is 17 residues. V gave up 2 bases and J gave up 0 bases, with 13 bases separating them.

J is TRBJ1-6 and V is TRBV6-5; 11 nucleotides align to TRBD1. Germline-derived CDR1 and CDR2 are MNHEY and SVGAGI. The CDR3 covers 14 residues. After removal of 2 bases from V and 9 bases from J, the junction contained 0 bases not matched to a gene. The CDR3 DNA follows: TGTGCCAGCAGTTACGGGACAGGGGGTTCACCCCTCCACTTT. Its translation is CASSYGTGGSPLHF.

V gene TRBV5-3 combines with J gene TRBJ2-7; 13 nucleotides agree with TRBD2. TRBV5-3 is assigned to the ORF class and has an uncertain function. With V trimmed by 5 bases and J by 3 bases, 11 bases remained unmatched. The CDR3 is made up of 17 amino acids. In DNA form, the CDR3 reads TGTGCCAGAAGACCCGGGACTAGCGGGGCTCGCAGCTACGAGCAGTACTTC. Amino acids: CARRPGTSGARSYEQYF.

The chain employs TRBV7-6 and TRBJ1-6; D call uncertain. The V gene's germline CDR1 is SGHVS and CDR2 FNYEAQ. The CDR3 extends over 18 amino acids. V lost 5 bases and J 0 bases, leaving 17 bases between the germline ends. The CDR3 coding sequence is TGTGCCAGCAGCCATCAAAGTCGGGATAGCTCCTATAATTCACCCCTCCACTTT. Amino acids: CASSHQSRDSSYNSPLHF.

The CDR3 loop is CASSHMRAGTVNEKLFF. Written as DNA, the CDR3 is TGTGCCAGCAGTCATATGAGAGCCGGGACAGTCAATGAAAAACTGTTTTTT. The chain joins TRBV6-6 to TRBJ1-4, with 7 nucleotides matching TRBD1. The CDR3 runs to 17 residues. J lost 5 bases, V lost 5 bases, and 14 bases had no gene match. Germline loops: CDR1 MNHNY, CDR2 SVGAGI (reference sequence).

The chain recombines TRBV9 with TRBJ2-7; D ambiguous. Trimming left V 0 bases short and J 3 bases short, with 10 bases between. This CDR3 has 14 residues. The germline gives CDR1 SGDLS, CDR2 YYNGEE. CDR3 protein: CASSVDPTYYEQYF. Here the CDR3 DNA reads TGTGCCAGCAGCGTAGACCCCACCTACTACGAGCAGTACTTC. The full variable domain, rest sourced from reference TRBV9 and TRBJ2-7, is DSGVTQTPKHLITATGQRVTLRCSPRSGDLSVYWYQQSLDQGLQFLIQYYNGEERAKGNILERFSAQQFPDLHSELNLSSLELGDSALYFCASSVDPTYYEQYFGPGTRLTVT.

The chain employs TRBV18 and TRBJ2-1; 9 bases are a match to TRBD1. The ends lost 4 bases at V and 3 bases at J; junction bases unmatched: 4. CDR3 size: 15 residues. From germline, CDR1 is KGHSH and CDR2 LQKENI. Written as DNA, the CDR3 is TGTGCCAGCTCACGGGACAGGGCAGGCTACAATGAGCAGTTCTTC. Its translation: CASSRDRAGYNEQFF.

The CDR3 sequence: CASSAGTGAAIQYF. In nucleotides, the CDR3 is TGCGCCAGCAGCGCCGGGACAGGGGCGGCCATTCAGTACTTC. The V gene is TRBV5-1, the J gene TRBJ2-4; 10 nucleotides align to TRBD1. The CDR3 is 14 residues long. The ends lost 4 bases at V and 9 bases at J; junction bases unmatched: 7. Germline-derived CDR1 and CDR2 are SGHRS and YFSETQ.

J is TRBJ1-4 and V is TRBV6-2 or TRBV6-3; the match to TRBD1 covers 8 bases. Germline-derived CDR1 and CDR2 are MNHEY and SVGEGT. The V and J ends lost 0 bases and 8 bases, in that order; junction bases with no gene match: 8. This CDR3 is 16 amino acids long. In DNA, the CDR3 is TGTGCCAGCAGTTACTCCGACAGGGGTTCTCGAGAAAAACTGTTTTTT. This sequence encodes CASSYSDRGSREKLFF.

The chain links TRBV5-6 to TRBJ1-4, with 9 bases lining up with TRBD1. Trimming at V came to 4 bases and at J to 8 bases, leaving 9 bases not matched to a gene. CDR1 and CDR2 from the germline V gene are SGHDT and YYEEEE. CDR3 size: 15 residues. This CDR3 is CASSGRDRDYEKLFF. DNA of the CDR3: TGTGCCAGCAGCGGAAGGGACAGGGATTACGAAAAACTGTTTTTT.

The chain is built from TRBV30 and TRBJ1-1; D is ambiguous. The CDR3 is 13 residues long. The germline CDR1 and CDR2 sequences are GTSNPN and SVGIG (reference sequence). V lost 3 bases, J lost 1 base, and 9 bases lay in between. The DNA for the CDR3 is TGTGCCTGGAGCCGAGAATGGAACACTGAAGCTTTCTTT. This translates into CAWSREWNTEAFF.

The CDR3 nucleotides read TGTGCCTATTCTCCAATGAAGGGGGTTACTGAAGCTTTCTTT. Amino acids: CAYSPMKGVTEAFF. The rearrangement uses TRBV30 and TRBJ1-1; a possible D gene is TRBD1 (6 bases). V was clipped by 7 bases and J by 5 bases, with 20 bases between them. Germline values: CDR1 GTSNPN, CDR2 SVGIG (reference sequence). CDR3 size: 14 residues.

The chain recombines TRBV3-1 (or the pseudogene TRBV3-2) with TRBJ2-7; no clear D gene. Germline CDR1 LGHDT, CDR2 YNNKEL (reference sequence). V dropped 1 base and J dropped 3 bases, with 7 bases sitting between them. This CDR3 has 13 residues. CDR3 loop: CASSQAADYEQYF. DNA for the CDR3: TGTGCCAGCAGCCAAGCTGCGGACTACGAGCAGTACTTC.

The chain combines TRBV9 with TRBJ1-2; TRBD1 agrees at 8 bases. Germline CDR1 SGDLS, CDR2 YYNGEE. The CDR3 contains 16 residues. With V trimmed by 3 bases and J by 5 bases, 12 bases remained unmatched. Here the CDR3 DNA reads TGTGCCAGCAGCGACCAATGGGGGACAGGCCCTTATGGCTACACCTTC. It codes for CASSDQWGTGPYGYTF.

The CDR3 protein is CASSPETSGGTDTQYF. CDR3 coding DNA: TGTGCCAGCAGCCCGGAGACTAGCGGGGGCACAGATACGCAGTATTTT. The chain employs TRBV28 and TRBJ2-3, with 11 bases identical to TRBD2. The trim removed 6 bases at V and 1 base at J, leaving 6 bases unmatched. The germline V gene encodes CDR1 MDHEN and CDR2 SYDVKM. CDR3 length: 16 amino acids.

The V gene is TRBV9, the J gene TRBJ2-3; a weak D match, TRBD2 (5 bases). Germline CDR1 is SGDLS and CDR2 is YYNGEE. The CDR3 extends over 16 amino acids. Trimming stripped 0 bases from V and 2 bases from J, with 13 bases between. In nucleotides, the CDR3 is TGTGCCAGCAGCGTAGTGACGGGGTCATACACAGATACGCAGTATTTT. It translates to CASSVVTGSYTDTQYF.

This clone was observed a few times. V and J are TRBV7-9 and TRBJ1-4; no clear D gene. This CDR3 spans 12 amino acids. With 5 bases removed from V and 7 bases from J, the gap between germline ends came to 8 bases. CDR1 and CDR2 from the germline V gene are SEHNR and FQNEAQ (reference sequence). The DNA of the CDR3 is TGTGCCAGCAGCGAGCGTCCTGAAAAACTGTTTTTT. It specifies CASSERPEKLFF.